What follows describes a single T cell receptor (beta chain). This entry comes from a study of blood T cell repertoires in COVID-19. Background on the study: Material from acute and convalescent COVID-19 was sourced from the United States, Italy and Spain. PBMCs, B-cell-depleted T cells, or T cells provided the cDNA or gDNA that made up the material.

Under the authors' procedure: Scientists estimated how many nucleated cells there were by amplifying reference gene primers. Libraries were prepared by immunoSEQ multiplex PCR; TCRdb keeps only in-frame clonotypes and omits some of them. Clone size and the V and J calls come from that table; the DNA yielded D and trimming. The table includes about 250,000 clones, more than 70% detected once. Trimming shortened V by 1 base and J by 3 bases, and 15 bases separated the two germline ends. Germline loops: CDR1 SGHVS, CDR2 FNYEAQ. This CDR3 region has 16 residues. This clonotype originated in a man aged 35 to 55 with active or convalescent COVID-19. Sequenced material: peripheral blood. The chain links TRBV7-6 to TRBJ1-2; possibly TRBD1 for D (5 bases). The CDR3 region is CASSLGTHRSDYGYTF. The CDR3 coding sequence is TGTGCCAGCAGCTTAGGGACACACCGGTCGGACTATGGCTACACCTTC.